The present T cell receptor (beta chain) was sequenced within a study of blood T cell repertoires in COVID-19 (TCRdb year 2020). Describing the broader study: The collaborator samples originated in the United States, Italy and Spain and spanned the acute and convalescent phases of COVID-19. The material from the prospective study consisted of cDNA or gDNA derived from T cells, B-cell-depleted T cells, or PBMCs. The dataset comprised deeply sampled blood TCRbeta repertoires from subjects exposed to, actively infected with, or recovered from COVID-19. A freely available public database, intended as a resource for researchers studying the immune response to SARS-CoV-2, is where the repertoires were released. Samples were obtained from the ongoing ImmuneRACE study (first 160 participants) and from about 1,300 subjects provided by 6 global collaborators. The sample metadata nearly always contained a de-identified subject ID, COVID-19 status, age in years and sex. HLA class I and class II types, where available, came from metadata supplied by the sample provider rather than from assay-based typing.

Broader findings and caveats from the paper: Clinical and demographic metadata were provided uncurated, with the amount varying by source and participant.

The immunoSEQ Assay, a bias-controlled multiplex PCR, was used to amplify TCRbeta CDR3 regions from genomic DNA. Concerning the study's data processing: Within the assay, amplification of reference gene primers was used to estimate how many nucleated cells each sample contained. To quantify the absolute abundance of each unique TCRbeta CDR3 rearrangement, sequence reads were collapsed and filtered. For each sample, productive Simpson clonality was calculated by taking the square root of Simpson's diversity index across productive rearrangements. TCRdb provides this immuneACCESS table in a form limited to in-frame rearrangements. Some clones are lacking; in checked studies, under half of them reflect an unresolved V gene, and why the rest are absent is not known. D and trimming were read from the DNA, whereas the V and J calls and clone size are those reported in that table. For this sample there are tens of thousands of clones; about 88% appear just once. Nearly 45% of the sample comes from the top ten.

Whole blood was collected in K2EDTA tubes by collaborating institutions according to the institutions' own protocols. For TCRbeta analysis, collaborators shipped samples as frozen whole blood, isolated PBMCs, or DNA extracted from either of those sample types. From its cysteine to its phenylalanine, the CDR3 spans 15 amino acids. The retained sequence is limited to the CDR3, 45 bases, with the frame set at the first base. The germline V gene (reference sequence) sets CDR1 to LNHDA and CDR2 to SQIVND. V is trimmed back by 3 bases and J by 0 bases, and the junction contains 1 base that no gene match accounts for. In regard to this clone: The clone's antigen remains unknown. Nothing much larger sits one base from this clone, and base qualities are not available.

The TCR comes from a human donor in a cohort sampled during active COVID-19. What was sequenced was peripheral blood. The rearranged chain carries TRBV19 and TRBJ1-3; 8 bases in between match TRBD1. This receptor has the CDR3 CASSMGQVSGNTIYF. The sequenced DNA is TGTGCCAGTAGTATGGGACAGGTCTCTGGAAACACCATATATTTT.